This TCR beta chain was recovered during a study of Graves' ophthalmopathy and Graves' hyperthyroidism. Study overall: By definition, stable hyperthyroidism involved no ophthalmopathy within 18 months of follow-up.

The CDR3 spans 14 residues. Germline lookup yields CDR1 SGHTS and CDR2 YDEGEE. J gave up 3 bases and V 5 bases, and 8 bases lay outside the gene matches. There are many counts of this clonotype. Scientists amplified the TCR beta CDR3 regions from RNA transcripts. First-round RT-PCR employed HTBI primers, with a second-round multiplex PCR after it. TCRdb re-analysed the multiplex PCR reads in MiXCR, keeping a single row per CDR3 protein. The sample lists 500,000 to 600,000 distinct CDR3 sequences; about 40% were seen once. The TCR originated in an adult man with Graves' hyperthyroidism. The V gene is TRBV5-8, the J gene TRBJ2-7, with 7 bases matching TRBD1. Specimen: peripheral blood or thyroid tissue (not recorded which). CDR3 nucleotides: TGTGCCAGCAGGGAGCCGGGACAGCACTACGAGCAGTACTTC. As protein: CASREPGQHYEQYF.